This paragraph covers one T cell receptor (beta chain) sequence. What it recognizes is unknown. Sequencing used immunoSEQ multiplex PCR; TCRdb keeps in-frame clones, though not all of them. The top ten hold around 4.7% of the sample, which has 99,000 or so clones, about 94% seen once. This specimen belongs to a study of T cell responses to AZD1222 COVID-19 vaccine. General study findings and limits: Females outnumbered males among donors, who were mostly white British; clonal diversity was possibly underestimated. Dominant at 160-218 and 743-854, vaccine-associated CD4 TCRs also spanned spike. No repertoire was sampled before or during the peak T cell response, only after it.

V was clipped by 3 bases and J by 2 bases; unmatched bases: 3. The CDR3 has 16 residues. In germline, CDR1 is SGHTA, CDR2 FQGNSA. The chain links TRBV7-2 to TRBJ2-3; 12 bases align to TRBD2. This TCR was sampled from an adult in good health. The sequenced sample was peripheral blood, obtained on day 0 of AZD1222 vaccination. The CDR3 nucleotides are TGTGCCAGCAGCTTCGGGACTAGCGGGTACACAGATACGCAGTATTTT. It codes for CASSFGTSGYTDTQYF.